Reported below is one T cell receptor (beta chain). The data belong to a study of blood T cells in healthy people across ages. Donation came from healthy Caucasian individuals in Russia who were aged about 6 to 95. A sample-barcoded 5' primer and a J-beta primer mix were used in a second PCR of roughly 6 to 11 cycles. TCRdb used MiXCR to reprocess the 5' RACE reads, holding one entry per CDR3 protein. This sample yields over 500,000 distinct CDR3 sequences, of which roughly a quarter are seen a single time; roughly 3.5% belongs to the top ten. The CDR3 sequence is 15 residues long. Germline lookup yields CDR1 MNHEY and CDR2 SVGEGT. The V and J ends lost 2 bases and 7 bases, in that order; junction bases with no gene match: 6. This sample was shared with a second study, whose subject was T cells of mothers and their children. That study reports: Related and unrelated pairs show TCR recombination output that thymic selection shapes similarly. Slightly, though not significantly, more overlap was seen in related than in unrelated mother-child pairs.

The chain combines TRBV6-2 or TRBV6-3 with TRBJ2-1, with 9 bases lining up with TRBD1. The TCR originated in a boy younger than 10 in good health. Sequenced: blood. This CDR3 reads CASSYPGQGLNEQFF. CDR3 nucleotide sequence: TGTGCCAGCAGTTACCCGGGACAGGGCTTGAATGAGCAGTTCTTC.